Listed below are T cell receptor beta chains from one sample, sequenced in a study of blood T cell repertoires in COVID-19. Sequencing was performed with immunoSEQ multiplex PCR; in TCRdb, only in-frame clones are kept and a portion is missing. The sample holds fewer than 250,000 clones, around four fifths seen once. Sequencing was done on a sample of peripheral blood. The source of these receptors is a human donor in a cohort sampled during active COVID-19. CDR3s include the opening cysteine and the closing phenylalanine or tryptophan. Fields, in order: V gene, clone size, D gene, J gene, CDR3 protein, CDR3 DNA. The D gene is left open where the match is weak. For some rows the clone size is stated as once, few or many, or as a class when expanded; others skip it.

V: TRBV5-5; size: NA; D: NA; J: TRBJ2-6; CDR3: CASSLALFTGSSGANVLTF; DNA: TGTGCCAGCAGCTTGGCCTTGTTCACGGGAAGCTCTGGGGCCAACGTCCTGACTTTC
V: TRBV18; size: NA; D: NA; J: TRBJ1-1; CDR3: CASSRNLGDTEAFF; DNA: TGTGCCAGCTCACGAAATTTAGGGGACACTGAAGCTTTCTTT
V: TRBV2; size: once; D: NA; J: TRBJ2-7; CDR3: CAGGSSGFGQYF; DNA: TGTGCCGGAGGTAGCTCCGGCTTTGGGCAGTACTTC
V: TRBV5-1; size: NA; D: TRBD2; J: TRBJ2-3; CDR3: CASGLAGRSADTQYF; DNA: TGCGCCAGCGGACTAGCGGGACGGAGCGCAGATACGCAGTATTTT
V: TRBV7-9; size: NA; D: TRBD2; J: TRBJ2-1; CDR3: CASSLLAGDNNEQFF; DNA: TGTGCCAGCAGCCTACTAGCGGGTGATAACAATGAGCAGTTCTTC
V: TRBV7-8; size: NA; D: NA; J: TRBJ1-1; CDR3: CASSLNGRVAFF; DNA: TGTGCCAGCAGCCTTAACGGGAGGGTAGCTTTCTTT
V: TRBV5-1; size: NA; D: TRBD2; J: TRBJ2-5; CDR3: CASSLSGGGETQYF; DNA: TGCGCCAGCAGCTTATCCGGCGGGGGAGAGACCCAGTACTTC
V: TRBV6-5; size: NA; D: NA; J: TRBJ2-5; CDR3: CASRSGGQETQYF; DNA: TGTGCCAGCAGGAGTGGAGGGCAAGAGACCCAGTACTTC
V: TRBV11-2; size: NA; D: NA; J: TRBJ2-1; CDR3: CASSLLRSSYNEQFF; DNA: TGTGCCAGCAGCTTACTGCGGAGCTCCTACAATGAGCAGTTCTTC
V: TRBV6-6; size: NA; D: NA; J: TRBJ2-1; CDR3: CASSSHSNEQFF; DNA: TGTGCCAGCAGTTCCCACTCCAATGAGCAGTTCTTC
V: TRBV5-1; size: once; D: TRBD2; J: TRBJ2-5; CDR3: CASSLATSEETQYF; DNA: TGCGCCAGCAGCTTGGCTACTAGCGAAGAGACCCAGTACTTC
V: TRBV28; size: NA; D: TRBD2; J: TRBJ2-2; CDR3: CASSLPGGRASGELFF; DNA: TGTGCCAGCAGTTTACCTGGCGGGAGGGCCTCCGGGGAGCTGTTTTTT
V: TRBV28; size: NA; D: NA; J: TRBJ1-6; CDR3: CASSRRPGRGRREIFSPLHF; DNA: TGTGCCAGCAGTCGTCGGCCGGGACGAGGTCGGCGGGAAATTTTTTCACCCCTCCACTTT
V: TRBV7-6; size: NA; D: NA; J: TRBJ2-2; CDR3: CASSLGSLGRMAGELFF; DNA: TGTGCCAGCAGCTTAGGGTCTTTGGGGCGGATGGCCGGGGAGCTGTTTTTT
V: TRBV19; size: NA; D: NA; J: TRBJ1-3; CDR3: CASSVRRGSSGNTIYF; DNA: TGTGCCAGTAGTGTTCGGCGCGGTTCCTCTGGAAACACCATATATTTT
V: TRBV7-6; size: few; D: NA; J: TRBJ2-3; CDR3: CASSLVGLGPGTDTQYF; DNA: TGTGCCAGCAGCTTAGTAGGTCTGGGGCCCGGCACAGATACGCAGTATTTT
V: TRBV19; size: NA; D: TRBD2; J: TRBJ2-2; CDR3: CASSIDPRTSASSGELFF; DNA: TGTGCCAGTAGTATAGATCCACGGACTAGCGCAAGCTCCGGGGAGCTGTTTTTT
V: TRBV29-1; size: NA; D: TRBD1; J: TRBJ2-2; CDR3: CSVDRGAGELFF; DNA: TGCAGCGTGGACAGGGGGGCCGGGGAGCTGTTTTTT
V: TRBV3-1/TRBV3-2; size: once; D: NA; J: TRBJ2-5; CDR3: CASSQGSPGLQETQYF; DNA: TGTGCCAGCAGCCAAGGGAGCCCGGGACTTCAAGAGACCCAGTACTTC
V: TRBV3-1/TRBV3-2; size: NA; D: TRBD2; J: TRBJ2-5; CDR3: CASSPRTARGGMRKTQYF; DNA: TGTGCCAGCAGCCCCCGGACGGCTCGGGGGGGGATGAGGAAGACCCAGTACTTC
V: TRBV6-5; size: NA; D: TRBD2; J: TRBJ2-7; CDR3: CASRDLAEDYEQYF; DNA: TGTGCCAGCAGGGACCTAGCGGAGGATTACGAGCAGTACTTC
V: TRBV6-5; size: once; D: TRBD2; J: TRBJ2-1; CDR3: CASTPGGGGEQFF; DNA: TGTGCCAGCACTCCTGGCGGCGGGGGGGAGCAGTTCTTC
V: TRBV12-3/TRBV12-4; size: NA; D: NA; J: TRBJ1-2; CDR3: CASSFQGIYGYTF; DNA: TGTGCCAGCAGTTTCCAGGGTATTTATGGCTACACCTTC
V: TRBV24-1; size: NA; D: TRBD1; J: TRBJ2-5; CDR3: CATSDLGTGGWETQYF; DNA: TGTGCCACCAGTGATTTAGGGACAGGGGGCTGGGAGACCCAGTACTTC
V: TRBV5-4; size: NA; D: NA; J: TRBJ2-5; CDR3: CASSFAGQETQYF; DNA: TGTGCCAGCAGCTTTGCGGGCCAAGAGACCCAGTACTTC
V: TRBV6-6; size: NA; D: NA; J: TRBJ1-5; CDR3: CASTNQGVQPQHF; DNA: TGTGCCAGCACAAACCAGGGTGTTCAGCCCCAGCATTTT
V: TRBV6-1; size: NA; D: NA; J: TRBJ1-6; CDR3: CASSDYRTDNSPLHF; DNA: TGTGCCAGCAGTGATTATCGAACTGATAATTCACCCCTCCACTTT
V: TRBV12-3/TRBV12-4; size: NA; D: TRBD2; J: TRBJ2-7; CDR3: CASSWGRGGEQYF; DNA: TGTGCCAGCAGTTGGGGGAGGGGAGGCGAGCAGTACTTC
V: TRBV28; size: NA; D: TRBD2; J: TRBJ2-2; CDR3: CASSFSSGGPVGELFF; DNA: TGTGCCAGCAGTTTCTCCAGCGGGGGGCCGGTCGGGGAGCTGTTTTTT
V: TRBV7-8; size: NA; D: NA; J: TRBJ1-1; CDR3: CASSTALGGMNTEAFF; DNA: TGTGCCAGCAGTACCGCCTTAGGAGGAATGAACACTGAAGCTTTCTTT
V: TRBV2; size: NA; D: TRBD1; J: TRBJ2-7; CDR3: CASAGQGSFYEQYF; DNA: TGTGCCAGCGCCGGACAGGGGTCGTTCTACGAGCAGTACTTC
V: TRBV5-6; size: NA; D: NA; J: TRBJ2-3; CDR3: CASSLPTGMGTDTQYF; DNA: TGTGCCAGCAGCTTACCGACAGGTATGGGCACAGATACGCAGTATTTT
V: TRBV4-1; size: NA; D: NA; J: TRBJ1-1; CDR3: CASSQGASGTEAFF; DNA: TGCGCCAGCAGCCAGGGGGCTTCGGGCACTGAAGCTTTCTTT
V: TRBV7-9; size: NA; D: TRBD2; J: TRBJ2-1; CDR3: CASSSRGAGAGNEQFF; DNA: TGTGCCAGCAGCTCGCGGGGGGCGGGAGCCGGAAATGAGCAGTTCTTC
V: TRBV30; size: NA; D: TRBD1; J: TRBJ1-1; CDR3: CAWGTVNTEAFF; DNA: TGTGCCTGGGGGACAGTGAACACTGAAGCTTTCTTT
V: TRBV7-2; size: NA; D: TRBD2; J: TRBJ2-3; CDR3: CASSPLAGGDTDTQYF; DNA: TGTGCCAGCAGCCCCTTAGCGGGAGGGGACACAGATACGCAGTATTTT
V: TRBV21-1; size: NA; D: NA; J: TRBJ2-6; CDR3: CASSNWERSSGANVLTF; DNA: TGTGCCAGCAGCAACTGGGAGAGGAGCTCTGGGGCCAACGTCCTGACTTTC
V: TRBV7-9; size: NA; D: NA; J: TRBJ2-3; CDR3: CASSPRGATTTDTQYF; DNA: TGTGCCAGCAGCCCCCGTGGGGCCACTACCACAGATACGCAGTATTTT
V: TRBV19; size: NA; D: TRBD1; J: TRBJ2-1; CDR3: CASRDRGRGGSYNEQFF; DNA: TGTGCCAGTAGAGACAGGGGGCGAGGAGGATCCTACAATGAGCAGTTCTTC
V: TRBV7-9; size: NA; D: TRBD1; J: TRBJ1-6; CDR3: CASSRRDRRFSPLHF; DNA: TGTGCCAGCAGTCGCCGGGACAGGAGGTTCTCACCCCTCCACTTT
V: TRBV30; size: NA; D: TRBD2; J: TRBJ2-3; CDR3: CAWRLAGMIDTQYF; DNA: TGTGCCTGGAGACTAGCGGGGATGATAGATACGCAGTATTTT
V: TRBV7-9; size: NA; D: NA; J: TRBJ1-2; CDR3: CASSLDSTNYGYTF; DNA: TGTGCCAGCAGCTTAGACAGCACGAACTATGGCTACACCTTC
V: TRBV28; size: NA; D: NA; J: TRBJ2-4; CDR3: CASSRAATKNIQYF; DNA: TGTGCCAGCAGCCGCGCTGCCACCAAAAACATTCAGTACTTC
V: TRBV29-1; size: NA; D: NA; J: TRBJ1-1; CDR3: CSVRGVNTEAFF; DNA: TGCAGCGTTCGGGGGGTGAACACTGAAGCTTTCTTT
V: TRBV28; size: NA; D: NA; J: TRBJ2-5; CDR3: CAARGLGETQYF; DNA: TGTGCGGCTCGAGGGTTAGGGGAGACCCAGTACTTC
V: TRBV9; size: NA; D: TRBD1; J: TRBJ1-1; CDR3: CASSYLPGQGKTEAFF; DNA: TGTGCCAGCAGCTACTTACCGGGACAGGGGAAAACTGAAGCTTTCTTT
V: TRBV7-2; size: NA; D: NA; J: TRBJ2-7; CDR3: CASSLDRVLHNF; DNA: TGTGCCAGCAGCTTAGACCGGGTCCTACATAATTTC
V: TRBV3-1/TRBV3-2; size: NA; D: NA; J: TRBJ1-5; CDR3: CASSQDHLAPQHF; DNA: TGTGCCAGCAGCCAAGATCATCTAGCGCCCCAGCATTTT
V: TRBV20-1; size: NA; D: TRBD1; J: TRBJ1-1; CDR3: CSASSMGPGQGNTEAFF; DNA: TGCAGTGCTAGTTCCATGGGGCCAGGACAGGGGAACACTGAAGCTTTCTTT
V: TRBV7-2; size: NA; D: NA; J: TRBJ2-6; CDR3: CASSPSSGANVLTF; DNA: TGTGCCAGCAGCCCGAGCTCTGGGGCCAACGTCCTGACTTTC
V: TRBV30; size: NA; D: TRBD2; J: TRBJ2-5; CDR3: CAWSVLAGRGTQYF; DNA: TGTGCCTGGAGTGTACTAGCGGGCCGGGGGACCCAGTACTTC